The source of this TCR beta chain is a study of Ad26.COV2.S vaccination and SARS-CoV-2 variants. Treatment indicated: some 19 received Ad26.COV2.S at low or high dose, single or two shots; 5 received placebo; per-sample allocation not given. Samples were taken on day 63 after the first vaccine or placebo injection. The CDR3 spans 16 residues. In germline, CDR1 is LGHDT, CDR2 YNNKEL (reference sequence). The V end was cut by 0 bases, the J end by 6 bases, with 12 bases between. Method: immunoSEQ multiplex PCR; TCRdb's copy keeps in-frame clones and lacks some. Of about 420,000 clones listed, 85% to 90% are singletons.

The J gene is TRBJ1-6, the V gene TRBV3-1 (or the pseudogene TRBV3-2), with D tentatively TRBD1 (6 bases). The sequence came from a person between 18 and 59 years old who received the Ad26.COV2.S COVID-19 vaccine or a placebo. This sample comprised peripheral blood, obtained in a trial of Ad26.COV2.S vaccine versus placebo. The DNA of the CDR3 is TGTGCCAGCAGCCAAGATGGGGGGCCCCCTAATTCACCCCTCCACTTT. Its protein product is CASSQDGGPPNSPLHF.